Listed below are T cell receptor beta chains from one sample, sequenced in a study of blood T cells in healthy people across ages. Using its own MiXCR run on the 5' RACE reads, TCRdb lists one record per CDR3 protein. The sample has 1.5 million to 2 million distinct CDR3 sequences; approximately 28% are singletons. The specimen was blood. These receptor sequences come from a woman in her twenties or thirties in good health. Both conserved end residues are part of each CDR3. Fields, in order: D gene, V gene, J gene, clone size, CDR3 protein, CDR3 DNA. D genes are given only for firm matches. Not every row has a clone size; where given, it reads once, few, many or a size class.

d_gene: NA
v_gene: TRBV28
j_gene: TRBJ2-3
abundance: few
CDR3aa: CASSLGVEDTQYF
CDR3nt: TGTGCCAGCAGTTTAGGGGTTGAAGATACGCAGTATTTT

d_gene: TRBD1
v_gene: TRBV28
j_gene: TRBJ2-7
abundance: few
CDR3aa: CASSPPRDRPTCEQYF
CDR3nt: TGTGCCAGCAGTCCCCCCCGGGACAGGCCGACCTGCGAGCAGTACTTC

d_gene: TRBD2
v_gene: TRBV7-8
j_gene: TRBJ2-7
abundance: NA
CDR3aa: CASSLGVSGSFGYEQYF
CDR3nt: TGTGCCAGCAGCTTAGGAGTAAGCGGGAGTTTTGGGTACGAGCAGTACTTC

d_gene: NA
v_gene: TRBV20-1
j_gene: TRBJ2-7
abundance: many
CDR3aa: CSAVTEYEQYF
CDR3nt: TGCAGTGCTGTGACAGAGTACGAGCAGTACTTC

d_gene: NA
v_gene: TRBV7-2
j_gene: TRBJ2-2
abundance: few
CDR3aa: CASSPRGPGVAGELFF
CDR3nt: TGTGCCAGCAGCCCAAGAGGGCCGGGGGTGGCCGGGGAGCTGTTTTTT

d_gene: TRBD1
v_gene: TRBV9
j_gene: TRBJ2-1
abundance: NA
CDR3aa: CASSPEQGAHYNEQFF
CDR3nt: TGTGCCAGCAGCCCGGAACAGGGGGCCCACTACAATGAGCAGTTCTTC

d_gene: TRBD2
v_gene: TRBV2
j_gene: TRBJ2-1
abundance: NA
CDR3aa: CASTKKGGGGDEQFF
CDR3nt: TGTGCCAGTACTAAGAAGGGCGGGGGGGGCGATGAGCAGTTCTTC

d_gene: TRBD2
v_gene: TRBV30
j_gene: TRBJ2-1
abundance: NA
CDR3aa: CAWGLAGGPDNEQFF
CDR3nt: TGTGCCTGGGGACTAGCGGGAGGGCCTGACAATGAGCAGTTCTTC

d_gene: TRBD1
v_gene: TRBV28
j_gene: TRBJ2-7
abundance: NA
CDR3aa: CASEGTDTYEQDF
CDR3nt: TGTGCCAGCGAGGGGACAGACACCTACGAGCAGGACTTC

d_gene: NA
v_gene: TRBV20-1
j_gene: TRBJ2-3
abundance: NA
CDR3aa: CSARRSAGTDTQYF
CDR3nt: TGCAGTGCTAGACGCAGTGCGGGTACAGATACGCAGTATTTT

d_gene: TRBD2
v_gene: TRBV7-2
j_gene: TRBJ2-5
abundance: few
CDR3aa: CASSLAELLQETQYF
CDR3nt: TGTGCCAGCAGCCTAGCGGAGTTGCTCCAAGAGACCCAGTACTTC

d_gene: TRBD2
v_gene: TRBV5-6
j_gene: TRBJ2-3
abundance: NA
CDR3aa: CASSLWSGRATDTQYF
CDR3nt: TGTGCCAGCAGCTTGTGGAGCGGGAGGGCCACAGATACGCAGTATTTT

d_gene: TRBD2
v_gene: TRBV20-1
j_gene: TRBJ2-5
abundance: many
CDR3aa: CSARDRGRETQYF
CDR3nt: TGCAGTGCTAGAGATCGCGGGAGGGAGACCCAGTACTTC

d_gene: TRBD1
v_gene: TRBV3-1
j_gene: TRBJ1-4
abundance: few
CDR3aa: CASSQDLGDRVDEKLFF
CDR3nt: TGTGCCAGCAGCCAAGATCTGGGGGACAGGGTTGACGAAAAACTGTTTTTT

d_gene: NA
v_gene: TRBV27
j_gene: TRBJ2-5
abundance: many
CDR3aa: CASRLGFFPETQYF
CDR3nt: TGTGCCAGCAGACTAGGGTTCTTTCCGGAGACCCAGTACTTC

d_gene: NA
v_gene: TRBV20-1
j_gene: TRBJ1-2
abundance: many
CDR3aa: CSARVELGRANYGYTF
CDR3nt: TGCAGTGCTAGAGTGGAATTGGGCCGTGCTAACTATGGCTACACCTTC

d_gene: TRBD2
v_gene: TRBV12-3/TRBV12-4
j_gene: TRBJ2-3
abundance: NA
CDR3aa: CASTATSGITDTQYF
CDR3nt: TGTGCCAGCACCGCGACTAGCGGGATCACAGATACGCAGTATTTT

d_gene: TRBD1
v_gene: TRBV13
j_gene: TRBJ2-7
abundance: NA
CDR3aa: CASSPPRTGTGWFEQYF
CDR3nt: TGTGCCAGCAGCCCCCCCCGGACAGGGACCGGCTGGTTCGAGCAGTACTTC